This passage covers 8 T cell receptor beta chains from one sample sequenced in a study of vaccination effects on CD4 cells after COVID-19. No antigen is known for these receptors. In the ViraFEST assay, antigen-specific CD4+ clonotypes were identified by expansion after peptide-pool stimulation. Following a roughly 10-day culture, CD4+ T cells were purified. All study participants received two doses of BNT162b2 or mRNA-1273 vaccine. TCRdb's table, derived via immunoSEQ multiplex PCR, lists solely in-frame clones and lacks some. The sample contains approximately 26,000 clones, over 60% of which appear only once. The sequencing used CD4+ T cells from PBMCs cultured with SARS-CoV-2 spike peptides, collected after COVID-19 vaccination. The origin of the receptors is a human donor who received a COVID-19 vaccine. Some clones in this sample may be carry-over from other donors' samples.

This chain joins TRBV20-1 and TRBJ2-1; the match to TRBD2 covers 9 bases. The length of the CDR3 is 14 residues. V was clipped by 3 bases and J by 10 bases; unmatched bases: 10. Per germline, CDR1 DFQATT and CDR2 SNEGSKA (reference sequence). CDR3 DNA: TGCAGTGCTAGTGCCCCTGGCGGGGGGGCGGAGCAGTTCTTC. Translating gives CSASAPGGGAEQFF.

CDR3 loop: CASSQSRGSIRAEAFF. The CDR3 coding sequence is TGCGCCAGCAGCCAGTCCCGGGGGTCGATTAGGGCTGAAGCTTTCTTT. This sequence joins TRBV4-1 and TRBJ1-1, with D possibly TRBD1 on 5 matching bases. V lost 3 bases, J lost 6 bases, and 20 bases lay in between. The CDR3 has 16 amino acids. CDR1 and CDR2 from the germline V gene are MGHRA and YSYEKL.

The CDR3 loop is CASSRQGAVNYGYTF. CDR3 sequence (DNA): TGTGCCAGTAGTAGACAGGGGGCTGTTAACTATGGCTACACCTTC. The gene calls are TRBV19 and TRBJ1-2; 10 bases align to TRBD1. There are 15 residues in the CDR3. Germline V lookup: CDR1 LNHDA, CDR2 SQIVND (reference sequence). V lost 4 bases and J lost 1; bases outside the gene matches: 3.

This clone appeared a few times. V and J are TRBV28 and TRBJ1-5; D is perhaps TRBD1 (5 bases). The length of the CDR3 is 14 residues. Trimming removed 5 bases from V and 6 bases from J, with 14 bases in between. Per the germline V gene, CDR1 is MDHEN and CDR2 is SYDVKM. CDR3 in amino acids: CASSGNRGTQPQHF. The CDR3 DNA sequence: TGTGCCAGCAGTGGAAATCGGGGGACTCAGCCCCAGCATTTT.

The CDR3 loop is CASSPRVTSGNTIYF. CDR3 coding DNA: TGTGCCAGCTCACCACGGGTCACCTCTGGAAACACCATATATTTT. J is TRBJ1-3 and V is TRBV18, with no clear D. The V end was cut by 1 base, the J end by 0 bases, with 7 bases between. The CDR3 is 15 residues long. CDR1 is KGHSH, CDR2 LQKENI, per germline.

The chain is built from TRBV30 and TRBJ1-1, with TRBD1 identical over 10 bases. There are 13 residues in the CDR3. V trimming: 6 bases; J trimming: 4 bases; junction bases outside the gene matches: 5. Germline assignment: CDR1 GTSNPN and CDR2 SVGIG (reference sequence). DNA for the CDR3: TGTGCCTGTCGGGACAGGGGACCCACTGAAGCTTTCTTT. Encoded protein: CACRDRGPTEAFF.

This sequence joins TRBV3-1 (or the pseudogene TRBV3-2) and TRBJ1-6; 12 nucleotides align to TRBD1. Unmatched junction bases numbered 18, after V lost 11 bases and J lost 1 base. Per the germline V gene, CDR1 is LGHDT and CDR2 is YNNKEL (reference sequence). This CDR3 contains 20 residues. In nucleotides, the CDR3 is TGTGCCCCCCTGGGGAGGGACAGGGGGCTGAGTGGATCCTATAATTCACCCCTCCACTTT. Protein sequence: CAPLGRDRGLSGSYNSPLHF.

V gene TRBV5-1 combines with J gene TRBJ2-2; D is possibly TRBD1 (5 bases). This CDR3 is built from 15 residues. Germline V gene lookup returns CDR1 SGHRS and CDR2 YFSETQ. V was pared by 0 bases and J by 2 bases, with 8 bases between. This CDR3 reads CASSLVQDNTGELFF. The CDR3 DNA reads TGCGCCAGCAGCTTGGTACAGGATAACACCGGGGAGCTGTTTTTT.